Listed below are T cell receptor beta chains from one sample, sequenced in a study of CD8+ T cells in alopecia areata. Sequencing was performed with immunoSEQ multiplex PCR; in TCRdb, only in-frame clones are kept and a portion is missing. The sample has roughly 210,000 clones, over 40% seen once. The specimen was CD4+ T cells sorted from blood, collected at approximately week 37, from a patient treated with tofacitinib. The receptors were gathered from a human donor with alopecia areata. Both conserved end residues are part of each CDR3. A D gene is named only where the DNA matches it firmly. Some rows have no size entry. The others give once, few or many, or a class for an expanded clone.

clone_size,j_call,d_call,v_call,cdr3_nt,cdr3_aa
few,TRBJ2-7,TRBD1,TRBV7-9,TGTGCCAGCAGCCCCACCGGGACAGCGGACCGGCAGTACTTC,CASSPTGTADRQYF
.,TRBJ1-4,.,TRBV4-3,TGCGCCAGCAGCCAGGGGCCCATAGCTTCAACTAATGAAAAACTGTTTTTT,CASSQGPIASTNEKLFF
.,TRBJ1-4,TRBD1,TRBV15,TGTGCCACCAGCACCGGGACAGGGAGAGAAAAACTGTTTTTT,CATSTGTGREKLFF
.,TRBJ1-5,TRBD1,TRBV30,TGTGCCTGGAGCGGGGACAGGGGAGGCAATCAGCCCCAGCATTTT,CAWSGDRGGNQPQHF
.,TRBJ2-7,.,TRBV5-1,TGCGCCAGCAGCTCGGAGGGGAGCTCCTACGAGCAGTACTTC,CASSSEGSSYEQYF
.,TRBJ2-5,.,TRBV20-1,TGCAGTGCTAGACCCGAAGAGACCCAGTACTTC,CSARPEETQYF
few,TRBJ2-3,TRBD2,TRBV7-2,TGTGCCAGCAGATTAGCGGGCTACACAGATACGCAGTATTTT,CASRLAGYTDTQYF
.,TRBJ2-1,TRBD2,TRBV7-9,TGTGCCAGCAGCTTAGAAGGGTTAGCGGGAGGGCCTGGATATGAGCAGTTCTTC,CASSLEGLAGGPGYEQFF
.,TRBJ2-3,.,TRBV7-2,TGTGCCAGCAGCCTCCTCCCCACAGATACGCAGTATTTT,CASSLLPTDTQYF
few,TRBJ1-3,.,TRBV15,TGTGCCACCAGCAGAGATGGGGGCTTCGGGTTCGGAAACACCATATATTTT,CATSRDGGFGFGNTIYF
few,TRBJ1-4,TRBD1,TRBV29-1,TGCAGCGTTGGGGGACAGGGCTCTAATGAAAAACTGTTTTTT,CSVGGQGSNEKLFF
.,TRBJ1-5,TRBD1,TRBV30,TGTGCCTGGCGACAGGGGGCTCATCAGCCCCAGCATTTT,CAWRQGAHQPQHF
.,TRBJ1-2,.,TRBV7-3,TGTGCCAGCAGCCCCCGGGCGGGGGTAGGGGGCTACACCTTC,CASSPRAGVGGYTF
few,TRBJ2-2,TRBD2,TRBV6-5,TGTGCCAGCAGTTCAGCGGGAGGCGGGACCGGGGAGCTGTTTTTT,CASSSAGGGTGELFF
many,TRBJ2-3,.,TRBV6-4,TGTGCCAGCTCTGGGGATGGGACAAAGAAGGCAGATACGCAGTATTTT,CASSGDGTKKADTQYF
.,TRBJ1-5,.,TRBV5-1,TGCGCCAGCAGCTTGGAGAGGGATCAGCCCCAGCATTTT,CASSLERDQPQHF
.,TRBJ2-7,TRBD1,TRBV29-1,TGCAGCGCCCGGGACAGGGCATCCTACGAGCAGTACTTC,CSARDRASYEQYF
.,TRBJ2-3,.,TRBV18,TGTGCCAGCTCCATCACAGATACGCAGTATTTT,CASSITDTQYF
.,TRBJ2-5,.,TRBV25-1,TGTGCCAGCACCCTACCCACGGGGGAGACCCAGTACTTC,CASTLPTGETQYF
few,TRBJ1-2,TRBD1,TRBV6-5,TGTGCCAGCAGCTACAGGGGGCCTGGTGGCTACACCTTC,CASSYRGPGGYTF
many,TRBJ1-1,.,TRBV19,TGTGCCACGGGAGGACCCGGGCCTACTTTCGGCACTGAAGCTTTCTTT,CATGGPGPTFGTEAFF
many,TRBJ1-2,.,TRBV28,TGTGCCAGCAGTTCTTCCCCTCGACAAAACTATGGCTACACCTTC,CASSSSPRQNYGYTF
.,TRBJ1-2,.,TRBV20-1,TGCAGTGCTAGAGATGGCTACACCTTC,CSARDGYTF
few,TRBJ1-1,.,TRBV4-2,TGTGCCAGCAGCCAAGTTGAAAGGGCAGGGCGGACTGAAGCTTTCTTT,CASSQVERAGRTEAFF
.,TRBJ2-7,.,TRBV4-2,TGTGCCAGCAGCCCACAGGGACTAACAAAATACGAGCAGTACTTC,CASSPQGLTKYEQYF
few,TRBJ2-1,.,TRBV2,TGTGCCAGCAGGGCTAGCTTCGGTAACAATGAGCAGTTCTTC,CASRASFGNNEQFF
.,TRBJ2-5,TRBD2,TRBV5-1,TGCGCCAGCAGCACCGGGACTAGCGGGAGGGCCGGAGGAGAGACCCAGTACTTC,CASSTGTSGRAGGETQYF
.,TRBJ2-1,TRBD2,TRBV5-1,TGCGCCAGCAGTCGGACTAGCGGGAGGGCCGGGAATGAGCAGTTCTTC,CASSRTSGRAGNEQFF
.,TRBJ1-2,.,TRBV28,TGTGCCAGCATTCCACGGGGCCGGGGATATGGCTACACCTTC,CASIPRGRGYGYTF
few,TRBJ1-4,TRBD1,TRBV7-9,TGTGCCAGCAGCCCGCAGGGGGGTGAAAAACTGTTTTTT,CASSPQGGEKLFF
.,TRBJ1-4,TRBD1,TRBV30,TGTGCCTGGACGACGGCCAGGGGGCATGAAAAACTGTTTTTT,CAWTTARGHEKLFF
.,TRBJ2-3,.,TRBV27,TGTGCCAGCAGTACCCTTCGGTCAGATACGCAGTATTTT,CASSTLRSDTQYF
.,TRBJ2-1,.,TRBV30,TGTGCCTGGAGTGAGACTAGTGAGCAGTTCTTC,CAWSETSEQFF
.,TRBJ1-2,.,TRBV9,TGTGCCAGCAGCGTAGGGCAGTCGGGTGGCTACACCTTC,CASSVGQSGGYTF
.,TRBJ2-2,.,TRBV6-5,TGTGCCAGCGTCCCGAGGGTGGGCACCGGGGAGCTGTTTTTT,CASVPRVGTGELFF
few,TRBJ2-7,.,TRBV10-3,TGTGCCATCAGTGATCGCAGGACCCGGGGCTCCTACGAGCAGTACTTC,CAISDRRTRGSYEQYF
.,TRBJ2-5,.,TRBV29-1,TGCAGCGGGAGGTTCGCTCAAGAGACCCAGTACTTC,CSGRFAQETQYF
.,TRBJ1-1,.,TRBV30,TGTGCCTGGAGTGAGCAGGGTCTGGGGCGGCACACTGAAGCTTTCTTT,CAWSEQGLGRHTEAFF
.,TRBJ2-5,TRBD1,TRBV30,TGTGCCTGGAGCACGACAGGGCCTCGGACCCAGTACTTC,CAWSTTGPRTQYF
once,TRBJ1-2,.,TRBV30,TGTGCCTGGAGGAATACAGGCTCCGGGAGGGGCTACACCTTC,CAWRNTGSGRGYTF
.,TRBJ1-5,.,TRBV2,TGTGCCAGCAGTGAACAGGGCAGGGGTTATCAGCCCCAGCATTTT,CASSEQGRGYQPQHF
.,TRBJ1-1,.,TRBV2,TGTGCCAGCACCTCCCCAGGCGGGCCGAACACTGAAGCTTTCTTT,CASTSPGGPNTEAFF
.,TRBJ1-2,.,TRBV2,TGTGCCAGCAGTGTTGAAGGGAATGGCTACACCTTC,CASSVEGNGYTF